The 30 T cell receptor beta chains below come from one sample, sequenced in a study of glioma-infiltrating T cells after dendritic cell vaccination listed by TCRdb under 2016. Library preparation was by the immunoSEQ multiplex PCR assay. The immuneACCESS repertoire file appears here via TCRdb, limited to in-frame rearrangements. These files lack a portion of the clones; in checked studies, under half of the deficit traces to unresolved V genes, and the cause of the others is not known. Within this sample are 90,000 or so clones, with over 75% of them counted one time only. Together, the top ten hold 2.5% to 3% of the sample. Sequences were derived from blood, sampled before dendritic cell vaccination. The receptor set was obtained from a human donor with glioblastoma.

This clone was observed a few times. The genes are TRBV5-5 and TRBJ1-2; a possible D gene is TRBD1 (5 bases). Germline assignment: CDR1 SGHKS and CDR2 YYEKEE (reference sequence). V shed 1 base and J shed 8 bases, with 12 bases lying between them. The CDR3 spans 13 residues. The CDR3 loop reads CASSLFRAEGYTF. In DNA, the CDR3 is TGTGCCAGCAGCTTGTTCAGGGCCGAGGGCTACACCTTC. The entire variable domain, with the rest obtained from reference TRBV5-5 and TRBJ1-2, is as follows: DAGVTQSPTHLIKTRGQQVTLRCSPISGHKSVSWYQQVLGQGPQFIFQYYEKEERGRGNFPDRFSARQFPNYSSELNVNALLLGDSALYLCASSLFRAEGYTFGSGTRLTVV.

This chain uses TRBV30 with TRBJ2-5; D not resolved. This CDR3 comprises 12 residues. Germline CDR1 and CDR2: GTSNPN and SVGIG (reference sequence). Trimming shortened V by 4 bases and J by 5 bases, and 11 bases separated the two germline ends. CDR3: CAWNTLTETQYF. The CDR3, as DNA: TGTGCCTGGAACACCCTTACGGAGACCCAGTACTTC.

This clone is a singleton in its sample. The gene calls are TRBV30 and TRBJ1-4, with D hard to call. This CDR3 spans 14 amino acids. With 5 bases removed from V and 0 bases from J, the gap between germline ends came to 10 bases. CDR1 GTSNPN and CDR2 SVGIG come from the germline V gene (reference sequence). CDR3 sequence: CAWAPGTTNEKLFF. The DNA of the CDR3 is TGTGCCTGGGCTCCGGGGACAACTAATGAAAAACTGTTTTTT.

The chain employs TRBV2 and TRBJ1-3; D gene uncertain. V was pared by 6 bases and J by 8 bases, with 5 bases between. Germline values: CDR1 SNHLY, CDR2 FYNNEI. CDR3 length: 10 residues. The DNA for the CDR3 is TGTGCCAGCAGATTCGACACCATATATTTT. Its translation is CASRFDTIYF.

The chain links TRBV19 to TRBJ1-5; 9 nucleotides align to TRBD1. This CDR3 comprises 19 residues. The V gene's germline CDR1 is LNHDA and CDR2 SQIVND (reference sequence). V shed 5 bases, J shed 1 base, and the junction held 15 bases outside the gene matches. CDR3 in DNA: TGTGCCAGTAGTTGGGGGGCCGGGACAGGGACTTCGAGCAATCAGCCCCAGCATTTT. Amino acids: CASSWGAGTGTSSNQPQHF.

V and J are TRBV11-3 and TRBJ1-1, with 9 positions matching TRBD1. Trimming cost V 4 bases and J 4 bases; bases outside gene matches: 7. Looked up from germline, CDR1 is SGHNT and CDR2 is YENEEA. The CDR3 totals 15 residues. The CDR3 DNA is TGTGCCAGCAGCTCCCGGACAGGGGAGGTCACTGAAGCTTTCTTT. Translated: CASSSRTGEVTEAFF. Combining the CDR3 with reference TRBV11-3 and TRBJ1-1 gives the whole variable domain EAGVVQSPRYKIIEKKQPVAFWCNPISGHNTLYWYLQNLGQGPELLIRYENEEAVDDSQLPKDRFSAERLKGVDSTLKIQPAELGDSAVYLCASSSRTGEVTEAFFGQGTRLTVV.

The chain employs TRBV5-1 and TRBJ2-7; 8 bases agree with TRBD1. The CDR3 extends over 14 amino acids. CDR1 is SGHRS, CDR2 YFSETQ, per germline. V was clipped by 3 bases and J by 7 bases; unmatched bases: 9. The CDR3 is CASSSGTGPWEQYF. The CDR3 DNA is TGCGCCAGCAGCTCTGGGACAGGCCCTTGGGAGCAGTACTTC.

The rearrangement links TRBV19 to TRBJ2-1, with TRBD2 matching 7 bases. The J segment lost 1 base and the V segment lost 2 bases, leaving 20 bases of the junction unmatched. Per germline, CDR1 LNHDA and CDR2 SQIVND (reference sequence). CDR3 length: 21 amino acids. CDR3 nucleotide sequence: TGTGCCAGTAGTATAATCCCCACCGGGACTATAAGGGTAGGATCCTACAATGAGCAGTTCTTC. Protein: CASSIIPTGTIRVGSYNEQFF.

V usage is TRBV27 and J usage is TRBJ1-2; weak D call: TRBD1 (6 bases). Germline values: CDR1 MNHEY, CDR2 SMNVEV (reference sequence). V lost 6 bases, J lost 5 bases, and 10 bases lay in between. This CDR3 contains 12 residues. CDR3 nucleotides: TGTGCCAGCAGCGCTAGGGGGTATGGCTACACCTTC. Amino acids: CASSARGYGYTF.

The chain has TRBV30 and TRBJ2-7; 10 nucleotides match TRBD2. V was pared by 2 bases and J by 0 bases, with 13 bases of the junction left unmatched. Per germline, CDR1 GTSNPN and CDR2 SVGIG (reference sequence). CDR3 length equals 18 residues. CDR3 nucleotides: TGTGCCTGGAGTCTCCAATTAGCGGGAGGCCTCTACTCCTACGAGCAGTACTTC. Its translation is CAWSLQLAGGLYSYEQYF.

The chain recombines TRBV5-1 with TRBJ2-5, with D tentatively TRBD2 (5 bases). CDR1 and CDR2 (germline): SGHRS, YFSETQ. CDR3 length equals 17 residues. V lost 0 bases to trimming and J lost 4 bases, with 19 bases between them. The CDR3 DNA is TGCGCCAGCAGCTTGGAAGGAGGACCTCCTCTTGCAGAGACCCAGTACTTC. Translated: CASSLEGGPPLAETQYF.

The rearrangement uses TRBV18 and TRBJ2-7, with D possibly matching TRBD2 (5 bases). Looked up from germline, CDR1 is KGHSH and CDR2 is LQKENI. CDR3 size: 14 residues. Trimming cost V 3 bases and J 4 bases, with 13 bases left between them. CDR3 residues: CASSPAGDGYEQYF. The CDR3 DNA follows: TGTGCCAGCTCACCTGCGGGCGATGGGTACGAGCAGTACTTC.

This chain uses TRBV9 with TRBJ1-3; D is uncertain. The V gene lost 5 bases and the J gene lost 0 bases, with 9 bases spanning the gap. Germline-derived CDR1 and CDR2 are SGDLS and YYNGEE. CDR3 length: 14 amino acids. The CDR3 sequence is CASSAESSGNTIYF. The CDR3 DNA is TGTGCCAGCAGTGCAGAAAGCTCTGGAAACACCATATATTTT.

The chain carries TRBV6-1 and TRBJ1-1; weak D call: TRBD1 (5 bases). Germline loops: CDR1 MNHNS, CDR2 SASEGT. V gave up 4 bases and J gave up 3 bases, with 9 bases separating them. CDR3 size: 13 residues. The CDR3 DNA sequence: TGTGCCAGCAGTGGACAGTTTTACACTGAAGCTTTCTTT. This gives the protein CASSGQFYTEAFF.

The V gene is TRBV7-9, the J gene TRBJ1-2; D is undetermined. Trimming cost V 3 bases and J 8 bases, with 19 bases left between them. The CDR3 covers 15 residues. Germline V gene lookup returns CDR1 SEHNR and CDR2 FQNEAQ (reference sequence). The CDR3 sequence: CASSLVPAGRSGYTF. As DNA, the CDR3 is TGTGCCAGCAGCTTGGTCCCGGCAGGCCGATCGGGCTACACCTTC.

The V and J genes are TRBV29-1 and TRBJ1-2, with D perhaps TRBD1 (6 bases). Germline values: CDR1 SQVTM, CDR2 ANQGSEA. The length of the CDR3 is 12 residues. V lost 8 bases, J lost 5 bases, and 15 bases lay in between. In nucleotides, the CDR3 is TGCAGCCTGAGCCGGGGGGCTTATGGCTACACCTTC. Its protein product is CSLSRGAYGYTF.

The chain has TRBV6-6 and TRBJ2-3; 9 bases are a match to TRBD2. The CDR3 has 13 residues. CDR1 MNHNY and CDR2 SVGAGI come from the germline V gene (reference sequence). Losses at the gene ends were 7 bases for V and 5 bases for J; bases not matched to a gene: 4. The CDR3 DNA reads as TGTGCCAGCACAGCGGGAGGTTTAGATACGCAGTATTTT. Its protein is CASTAGGLDTQYF.

This chain links TRBV19 with TRBJ2-1; 9 nucleotides line up with TRBD2. With 5 bases clipped from V and 3 bases from J, the junction kept 5 bases outside the gene matches. The germline V gene has CDR1 LNHDA and CDR2 SQIVND (reference sequence). The CDR3 has 15 residues. The CDR3 reads CASSERGAVYNEQFF. CDR3 DNA sequence: TGTGCCAGTAGTGAGCGGGGGGCCGTCTACAATGAGCAGTTCTTC.

The chain has TRBV5-1 and TRBJ1-6, with 9 bases fitting TRBD1. Trimming at V came to 2 bases and at J to 10 bases, leaving 4 bases not matched to a gene. This CDR3 is built from 14 residues. Germline V gene data show CDR1 as SGHRS and CDR2 as YFSETQ. The CDR3 here is CASSLQGAESPLHF. DNA for the CDR3: TGCGCCAGCAGCTTACAGGGGGCAGAATCACCCCTCCACTTT. Drawing the rest from reference TRBV5-1 and TRBJ1-6, the complete variable domain is KAGVTQTPRYLIKTRGQQVTLSCSPISGHRSVSWYQQTPGQGLQFLFEYFSETQRNKGNFPGRFSGRQFSNSRSEMNVSTLELGDSALYLCASSLQGAESPLHFGNGTRLTVT.

The J gene is TRBJ2-3, the V gene TRBV4-1; perhaps TRBD2 as D (6 bases). Trimming stripped 0 bases from V and 6 bases from J, with 16 bases between. CDR3 size: 16 residues. Germline V gives CDR1 MGHRA, CDR2 YSYEKL. The CDR3 reads CASSQESRGEGDTQYF. CDR3 DNA: TGCGCCAGCAGCCAAGAATCCCGCGGGGAAGGGGATACGCAGTATTTT.

The chain joins TRBV6-5 to TRBJ2-7; 10 nucleotides agree with TRBD2. With V trimmed by 6 bases and J by 2 bases, 4 bases remained unmatched. Germline V gene lookup returns CDR1 MNHEY and CDR2 SVGAGI. The CDR3 runs 14 residues. In DNA, the CDR3 is TGTGCCAGCAGCCTAACTAGCGGGGCCTACGAGCAGTACTTC. Protein product: CASSLTSGAYEQYF.

The V gene is TRBV28, the J gene TRBJ1-5; D is uncertain. The CDR3 is 11 amino acids. V was trimmed by 7 bases and J by 8 bases, leaving 9 bases between them. Germline CDR1 is MDHEN and CDR2 is SYDVKM. Written as DNA, the CDR3 is TGTGCCAGCAAAACTGGAGAGCCCCAGCATTTT. Protein: CASKTGEPQHF. The full variable domain, its missing parts supplied by reference TRBV28 and TRBJ1-5, is DVKVTQSSRYLVKRTGEKVFLECVQDMDHENMFWYRQDPGLGLRLIYFSYDVKMKEKGDIPEGYSVSREKKERFSLILESASTNQTSMYLCASKTGEPQHFGDGTRLSIL.

CDR3 region: CASSLVSGGYNEQFF. DNA of the CDR3: TGTGCCAGCAGCTTAGTGAGCGGGGGCTACAATGAGCAGTTCTTC. This chain connects TRBV7-2 to TRBJ2-1, with 8 bases matching TRBD2. From germline, CDR1 is SGHTA and CDR2 FQGNSA. This CDR3 is built from 15 residues. V lost 1 base, J lost 3 bases, and 2 bases stayed unmatched. The full variable domain, its missing parts supplied by reference TRBV7-2 and TRBJ2-1, is GAGVSQSPSNKVTEKGKDVELRCDPISGHTALYWYRQSLGQGLEFLIYFQGNSAPDKSGLPSDRFSAERTGGSVSTLTIQRTQQEDSAVYLCASSLVSGGYNEQFFGPGTRLTVL.

This chain joins TRBV6-5 and TRBJ2-7; 7 bases are a match to TRBD2. CDR1 and CDR2 (germline): MNHEY, SVGAGI. The CDR3 is 12 amino acids. V was pared by 4 bases and J by 4 bases, with 1 base of the junction left unmatched. CDR3 sequence (DNA): TGTGCCAGCAGTTTCGGGGGGTACGAGCAGTACTTC. It encodes CASSFGGYEQYF.

This sequence joins TRBV19 and TRBJ2-7; D may be TRBD1 (5 bases). The germline gives CDR1 LNHDA, CDR2 SQIVND (reference sequence). V was pared by 1 base and J by 3 bases, with 16 bases between. The CDR3 runs to 16 residues. CDR3 sequence reads: CASSIVYPGRVYEQYF. CDR3 DNA sequence: TGTGCCAGTAGTATAGTCTATCCGGGCAGGGTCTACGAGCAGTACTTC.

This clone was recorded a few times. The chain recombines TRBV5-1 with TRBJ1-2; D is perhaps TRBD1 (6 bases). V gave up 0 bases and J gave up 8 bases, with 17 bases separating them. CDR1 SGHRS and CDR2 YFSETQ come from the germline V gene. This CDR3 region has 15 residues. The CDR3 spells CASSLEVGRGVGYTF. The DNA for the CDR3 is TGCGCCAGCAGCTTGGAAGTAGGCAGGGGTGTGGGCTACACCTTC.

The chain combines TRBV6-5 with TRBJ1-2; tentative D call: TRBD1 (6 bases). Germline loops: CDR1 MNHEY, CDR2 SVGAGI. CDR3 length: 14 residues. The V and J ends lost 0 bases and 1 base respectively, with 6 bases between them. This CDR3 is CASSYSRGNYGYTF. Here the CDR3 DNA reads TGTGCCAGCAGTTACTCCAGGGGTAACTATGGCTACACCTTC.

The chain links TRBV4-2 to TRBJ1-1, with 10 bases fitting TRBD1. Germline CDR1 reads LGHNA; CDR2 reads YNFKEQ. The CDR3 runs 14 residues. The junction had 2 bases not matched to a gene; V was cut back by 4 bases and J by 3 bases. CDR3 sequence (DNA): TGTGCCAGCAGCCCGGACAGGGGGTACACTGAAGCTTTCTTT. It yields the protein CASSPDRGYTEAFF.

The chain has TRBV10-2 and TRBJ1-2; unclear D gene. Deletions cut 2 bases from V and 4 bases from J, with 14 bases between. This CDR3 has 15 amino acids. Germline-derived CDR1 and CDR2 are WSHSY and SAAADI. CDR3 protein: CASSESKVAFYGYTF. CDR3 bases: TGCGCCAGCAGTGAGAGTAAGGTAGCGTTCTATGGCTACACCTTC.

V usage is TRBV18 and J usage is TRBJ1-2; 7 bases are a match to TRBD1. The junction had 12 bases not matched to a gene; V was cut back by 3 bases and J by 5 bases. Germline CDR1 is KGHSH and CDR2 is LQKENI. This CDR3 comprises 16 residues. This chain's CDR3 is CASSPLDTGQLYGYTF. The CDR3 DNA reads TGTGCCAGCTCACCCCTCGATACGGGACAGTTATATGGCTACACCTTC.